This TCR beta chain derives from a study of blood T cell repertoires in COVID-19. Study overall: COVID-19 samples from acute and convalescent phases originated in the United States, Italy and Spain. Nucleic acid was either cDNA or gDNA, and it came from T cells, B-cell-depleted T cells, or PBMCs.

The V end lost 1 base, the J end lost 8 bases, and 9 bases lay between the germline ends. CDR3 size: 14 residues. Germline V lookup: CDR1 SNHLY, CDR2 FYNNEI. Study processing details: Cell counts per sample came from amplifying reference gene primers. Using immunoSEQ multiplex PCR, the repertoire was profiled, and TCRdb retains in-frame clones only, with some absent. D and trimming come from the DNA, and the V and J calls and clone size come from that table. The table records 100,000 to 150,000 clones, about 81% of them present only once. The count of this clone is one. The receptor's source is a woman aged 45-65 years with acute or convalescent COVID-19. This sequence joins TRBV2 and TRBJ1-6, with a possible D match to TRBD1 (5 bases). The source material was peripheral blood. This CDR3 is CASSEVTVDSPLHF. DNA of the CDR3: TGTGCCAGCAGTGAAGTGACAGTTGATTCACCCCTCCACTTT. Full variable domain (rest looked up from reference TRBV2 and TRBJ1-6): EPEVTQTPSHQVTQMGQEVILRCVPISNHLYFYWYRQILGQKVEFLVSFYNNEISEKSEIFDDQFSVERPDGSNFTLKIRSTKLEDSAMYFCASSEVTVDSPLHFGNGTRLTVT.